Shown below are 18 T cell receptor beta chains from a single sample sequenced in a study of cytomegalovirus exposure and HLA in healthy donors. The PCR used 60 Vbeta and 13 Jbeta primers. The method was immunoSEQ multiplex PCR; TCRdb's version includes in-frame clones alone and lacks a portion of them. The repertoire shows about 160,000 clones; the top ten hold about 1.7%. Sequenced: PBMCs. These TCRs come from a woman in her forties or fifties in good health and CMV-seronegative.

The chain couples TRBV6-1 to TRBJ2-3; 8 nucleotides align to TRBD1. J lost 2 bases, V lost 6 bases, and 7 bases had no gene match. This CDR3 spans 15 amino acids. Germline loops: CDR1 MNHNS, CDR2 SASEGT. The CDR3 DNA reads as TGTGCCAGCAGCCCGCAGGGGGCGCACACAGATACGCAGTATTTT. Its translation: CASSPQGAHTDTQYF.

The genes are TRBV4-1 and TRBJ1-2; no definite D call. This CDR3 is 15 amino acids long. CDR1 is MGHRA and CDR2 is YSYEKL in the germline V gene. V was pared by 1 base and J by 3 bases, with 12 bases between. CDR3 in DNA: TGCGCCAGCAGCCAAGGTCCCGGCGAGGACTATGGCTACACCTTC. It encodes CASSQGPGEDYGYTF.

V is TRBV6-1 and J is TRBJ1-2; TRBD1 is a possible D gene (5 bases). The germline V gene encodes CDR1 MNHNS and CDR2 SASEGT. V was clipped by 4 bases and J by 7 bases, with 16 bases between them. This CDR3 spans 14 amino acids. The CDR3 region is CASSVRQSTIGYTF. Written as DNA, the CDR3 is TGTGCCAGCAGTGTACGACAGTCTACTATTGGCTACACCTTC.

The chain couples TRBV7-2 to TRBJ2-5, with D maybe TRBD2 (5 bases). The V end lost 5 bases, the J end lost 1 base, and 11 bases lay between the germline ends. CDR1 and CDR2 from the germline V gene are SGHTA and FQGNSA. The CDR3 loop spans 14 amino acids. CDR3 sequence reads: CASSAPGLQETQYF. DNA for the CDR3: TGTGCCAGCAGCGCACCTGGACTCCAAGAGACCCAGTACTTC.

The V and J genes are TRBV6-1 and TRBJ1-5, with a weak D call TRBD1 (6 bases). The germline gives CDR1 MNHNS, CDR2 SASEGT. Trimming removed 8 bases at V and 2 bases at J, with 13 bases between. CDR3 length: 14 residues. The CDR3 DNA reads TGTGCCAGCTGCCTACAGGGCCGCAATCAGCCCCAGCATTTT. Encoded protein: CASCLQGRNQPQHF.

The CDR3 sequence is CASNYRGDTDTQYF. The CDR3 nucleotides are TGTGCCAGCAACTACAGGGGAGACACAGATACGCAGTATTTT. J is TRBJ2-3 and V is TRBV2, with TRBD1 identical over 7 bases. The CDR3 has 14 residues. Looked up from germline, CDR1 is SNHLY and CDR2 is FYNNEI. With V trimmed by 7 bases and J by 2 bases, 6 bases remained unmatched.

As for this clone: Other nucleotide sequences from this sample produce the same CDR3. CDR3 DNA sequence: TGTGCCAGCAGCGTAGCTAGCGGGGGGGCTTCCTACAATGAGCAGTTCTTC. Translation: CASSVASGGASYNEQFF. This sequence joins TRBV9 and TRBJ2-1; TRBD2 agrees at 12 bases. Germline V gene data show CDR1 as SGDLS and CDR2 as YYNGEE. The CDR3 has 17 amino acids. The V gene end was trimmed by 0 bases and the J gene end by 1 base; junction bases not matched to a gene: 2.

The V call is TRBV18, the J call TRBJ2-3; perhaps TRBD1 as D (6 bases). The V end was cut by 2 bases, the J end by 0 bases, with 15 bases between. The CDR3 is made up of 17 amino acids. Looked up from germline, CDR1 is KGHSH and CDR2 is LQKENI. The CDR3 DNA reads TGTGCCAGCTCACCATCGACAGGACAAACGAGCACAGATACGCAGTATTTT. Translating gives CASSPSTGQTSTDTQYF.

The chain recombines TRBV7-3 with TRBJ2-1, with no clear D. Germline V gene sequence: CDR1 SGHTA, CDR2 FQGTGA. The V and J ends lost 2 bases and 6 bases respectively, with 8 bases between them. The CDR3 consists of 13 residues. CDR3 residues: CASSLSVPNEQFF. The CDR3 region has the DNA TGTGCCAGCAGCTTATCCGTCCCCAATGAGCAGTTCTTC. The full variable domain, with the rest looked up from reference TRBV7-3 and TRBJ2-1, is GAGVSQTPSNKVTEKGKYVELRCDPISGHTALYWYRQSLGQGPEFLIYFQGTGAADDSGLPNDRFFAVRPEGSVSTLKIQRTERGDSAVYLCASSLSVPNEQFFGPGTRLTVL.

This sequence joins TRBV19 and TRBJ2-5; 7 bases agree with TRBD1. This CDR3 is 16 amino acids long. Germline CDR1 is LNHDA and CDR2 is SQIVND (reference sequence). After removal of 1 base from V and 2 bases from J, the junction contained 7 bases not matched to a gene. Here the CDR3 DNA reads TGTGCCAGTAGTATAGGTCCTACAGGGGCGCAAGAGACCCAGTACTTC. Amino acids: CASSIGPTGAQETQYF.

The genes are TRBV5-5 and TRBJ1-2; weak D call: TRBD1 (5 bases). CDR1 is SGHKS and CDR2 is YYEKEE in the germline V gene (reference sequence). V lost 0 bases and J lost 4, with 19 bases in between. The CDR3 spans 17 residues. Written as DNA, the CDR3 is TGTGCCAGCAGCTTGGCAATTGGGCAGGGTGGTTCCTATGGCTACACCTTC. Protein sequence: CASSLAIGQGGSYGYTF.

This CDR3 reads CASYPGQANTGELFF. DNA of the CDR3: TGCGCCAGTTACCCGGGACAGGCGAACACCGGGGAGCTGTTTTTT. The genes are TRBV5-1 and TRBJ2-2; 8 positions agree with TRBD1. V trimming: 8 bases; J trimming: 0 bases; junction bases outside the gene matches: 6. CDR1 is SGHRS, CDR2 YFSETQ, per germline. The CDR3 totals 15 residues.

The V call is TRBV11-1, the J call TRBJ2-3; D ambiguous. This CDR3 contains 14 residues. CDR1 is SGHAT and CDR2 is FQDESV in the germline V gene (reference sequence). Trimming pared 1 base from V and 2 bases from J, leaving 7 bases between. The CDR3 DNA follows: TGTGCCAGCAGCTTAGATGTAGCCACAGATACGCAGTATTTT. Protein sequence: CASSLDVATDTQYF. The full variable domain, in which reference TRBV11-1 and TRBJ2-3 provide the parts outside the CDR3, is EAEVAQSPRYKITEKSQAVAFWCDPISGHATLYWYRQILGQGPELLVQFQDESVVDDSQLPKDRFSAERLKGVDSTLKIQPAELGDSAMYLCASSLDVATDTQYFGPGTRLTVL.

The genes are TRBV10-3 and TRBJ1-5; a weak D match, TRBD1 (6 bases). V was cut by 3 bases and J by 2 bases, with 14 bases left in between. Germline CDR1 is ENHRY and CDR2 is SYGVKD. The CDR3 has 16 residues. The CDR3 here is CAISDWGGAGNQPQHF. As DNA, the CDR3 is TGTGCCATCAGTGATTGGGGGGGGGCCGGCAATCAGCCCCAGCATTTT.

The rearrangement links TRBV28 to TRBJ2-5, with 8 bases aligning to TRBD1. CDR3 size: 16 residues. Germline V gives CDR1 MDHEN, CDR2 SYDVKM. V was pared by 1 base and J by 2 bases, with 6 bases of the junction left unmatched. DNA for the CDR3: TGTGCCAGCAGTTTATTGGGCAGGGGGCTGCAAGAGACCCAGTACTTC. This sequence encodes CASSLLGRGLQETQYF.

V usage is TRBV7-9 and J usage is TRBJ2-7, with TRBD2 matching 9 bases. The length of the CDR3 is 15 residues. The junction had 9 bases not matched to a gene; V was cut back by 2 bases and J by 7 bases. CDR1 is SEHNR and CDR2 is FQNEAQ in the germline V gene (reference sequence). CDR3 amino acids: CASSLRGGGAREQYF. CDR3 nucleotide sequence: TGTGCCAGCAGCTTAAGAGGCGGGGGGGCCAGGGAGCAGTACTTC.

V and J are TRBV11-2 and TRBJ2-5; D gene ambiguous. The CDR3 loop spans 15 amino acids. The V and J ends lost 1 base and 4 bases respectively, with 13 bases between them. The V gene's germline CDR1 is SGHAT and CDR2 FQNNGV. CDR3 nucleotides: TGTGCCAGCAGCTTAGTCGGCGGAGCCCCAGAGACCCAGTACTTC. Amino acid sequence: CASSLVGGAPETQYF.

The J gene is TRBJ2-2, the V gene TRBV30; D may be TRBD1 (5 bases). The CDR3 is made up of 13 amino acids. V lost 2 bases and J lost 7, with 11 bases in between. Germline values: CDR1 GTSNPN, CDR2 SVGIG (reference sequence). In DNA form, the CDR3 reads TGTGCCTGGAGTTCCAGGGATGGCGGGGAGCTGTTTTTT. Amino acids: CAWSSRDGGELFF.